This T cell receptor (beta chain) is from a study of blood T cell repertoires in COVID-19. Study information: Samples came from the United States, Italy and Spain, spanning acute and convalescent COVID-19.

As processed by the authors: Counts of nucleated cells, estimated from reference gene primer amplification, were obtained. The assay was immunoSEQ multiplex PCR, and TCRdb's table has in-frame clones only and misses some. The V and J calls and the clone size are those of that table, but D and trimming were determined from the DNA. This table holds 150,000 to 200,000 clones, roughly 90% found once. Donors of Cohort 3 who recovered were those that had two negative PCRs, clearance, or symptom resolution. The clonotype comes from a woman in her late teens or twenties who had recovered from COVID-19. Input material: PBMCs or T cells enriched from blood (not recorded which).

The CDR3 here is CSVAGDTRGGQPQHF. For the CDR3, the DNA is TGCAGCGTTGCTGGAGACACCCGGGGAGGTCAGCCCCAGCATTTT. The genes are TRBV29-1 and TRBJ1-5; no firm D call. The CDR3 runs 15 residues. The V end was cut by 4 bases, the J end by 6 bases, with 19 bases between. CDR1 SQVTM and CDR2 ANQGSEA come from the germline V gene.